This passage covers 31 T cell receptor beta chains from one sample sequenced in a study of PD-L1 blockade in urothelial cancer. Profiling relied on immunoSEQ multiplex PCR, and the TCRdb table lists in-frame clones only, not all of them. The sample holds 40,000 to 55,000 clones; around nine tenths are singletons and the top ten take approximately 2.5%. The time point denotes: peripheral blood 6 weeks after treatment start. The sample in question was PBMCs, obtained around atezolizumab (anti-PD-L1) treatment. These receptors were collected from a man between 60 and 70 years old with urothelial cancer.

The chain combines TRBV19 with TRBJ1-1; D uncertain. Germline CDR1 reads LNHDA; CDR2 reads SQIVND (reference sequence). Trimming left V 2 bases short and J 3 bases short, with 16 bases between. The CDR3 runs to 16 residues. This CDR3 reads CASSITNLGPYTEAFF. CDR3 nucleotide sequence: TGTGCCAGTAGTATAACAAACCTAGGCCCCTACACTGAAGCTTTCTTT.

This clone appeared once. The chain is built from TRBV9 and TRBJ1-5; 9 nucleotides align to TRBD1. Germline V gene data show CDR1 as SGDLS and CDR2 as YYNGEE. Trimming cost V 4 bases and J 4 bases; bases outside gene matches: 6. The CDR3 has 15 residues. The DNA for the CDR3 is TGTGCCAGCAGCCTGGGACAGGGTGCTAATCAGCCCCAGCATTTT. Translation gives CASSLGQGANQPQHF.

This clone appeared once. The chain combines TRBV7-9 with TRBJ1-2, with 7 bases aligning to TRBD1. Germline assignment: CDR1 SEHNR and CDR2 FQNEAQ (reference sequence). V was clipped by 0 bases and J by 5 bases; unmatched bases: 3. The CDR3 runs 14 residues. In nucleotides, the CDR3 is TGTGCCAGCAGCTTAGCGACAGGGAAATATGGCTACACCTTC. Its protein product is CASSLATGKYGYTF.

The chain has TRBV6-1 and TRBJ2-7, with 10 bases fitting TRBD2. Germline lookup yields CDR1 MNHNS and CDR2 SASEGT. CDR3 size: 12 residues. The V segment lost 11 bases and the J segment 5 bases; nucleotides outside the gene matches: 6. The CDR3 is CACSLAGNEQYF. The CDR3 coding sequence is TGTGCCTGCTCACTAGCGGGGAACGAGCAGTACTTC.

The chain recombines TRBV10-3 with TRBJ1-1, with 9 bases identical to TRBD1. The germline V gene encodes CDR1 ENHRY and CDR2 SYGVKD. This CDR3 region has 14 residues. The ends lost 6 bases at V and 1 base at J; junction bases unmatched: 3. In DNA, the CDR3 is TGTGCCATCAGGGGACAGGGTCCGAACACTGAAGCTTTCTTT. Its translation: CAIRGQGPNTEAFF.

This clone came up once. The chain combines TRBV11-2 with TRBJ1-5, with no clear D. The CDR3 is 11 amino acids. The V end lost 5 bases, the J end lost 11 bases, and 10 bases lay between the germline ends. Germline V gene data show CDR1 as SGHAT and CDR2 as FQNNGV. CDR3 loop: CASSEGSSQHF. Written as DNA, the CDR3 is TGTGCCAGCAGCGAGGGTTCGTCCCAGCATTTT.

This chain links TRBV19 with TRBJ2-7; a weak D match, TRBD1 (6 bases). The CDR3 consists of 15 residues. Between the trimmed V and J ends, which lost 9 bases and 5 bases, there was a span of 23 bases. Germline V lookup: CDR1 LNHDA, CDR2 SQIVND (reference sequence). The CDR3 region has the DNA TGTGCCAGCCACCCGGGTCGGACAGCATCCCACGAGCAGTACTTC. Translated: CASHPGRTASHEQYF. The variable domain in full, with the rest retrieved from reference TRBV19 and TRBJ2-7, is DGGITQSPKYLFRKEGQNVTLSCEQNLNHDAMYWYRQDPGQGLRLIYYSQIVNDFQKGDIAEGYSVSREKKESFPLTVTSAQKNPTAFYLCASHPGRTASHEQYFGPGTRLTVT.

The chain employs TRBV19 and TRBJ2-2, with D uncertain. Germline V CDR1 and CDR2: LNHDA, SQIVND (reference sequence). There are 14 residues in the CDR3. Deletions cut 3 bases from V and 4 bases from J, with 9 bases between. The CDR3, as DNA: TGTGCCAGTAGTATCCAGCGAAGCACCGGGGAGCTGTTTTTT. Protein: CASSIQRSTGELFF.

This chain joins TRBV6-1 and TRBJ2-7, with 7 bases matching TRBD1. V shed 6 bases and J 1 base; nucleotides not matched to a gene: 6. CDR1 is MNHNS and CDR2 is SASEGT in the germline V gene. The CDR3 runs 14 residues. CDR3 region: CASSSTGVSYEQYF. The CDR3 coding sequence is TGTGCCAGCAGCTCCACAGGGGTTTCCTACGAGCAGTACTTC.

V is TRBV6-5 and J is TRBJ1-2; tentative D call: TRBD1 (5 bases). Trimming removed 3 bases at V and 8 bases at J, with 16 bases between. The CDR3 consists of 14 residues. Germline lookup yields CDR1 MNHEY and CDR2 SVGAGI. CDR3 nucleotide sequence: TGTGCCAGCAGTTATACAGGTCCTCCAGGGGGCTACACCTTC. This translates into CASSYTGPPGGYTF.

The gene calls are TRBV6-5 and TRBJ2-7, with TRBD2 as a possible D gene (6 bases). Germline CDR1 reads MNHEY; CDR2 reads SVGAGI. The CDR3 is made up of 15 amino acids. Between the trimmed V and J ends, which lost 0 bases and 6 bases, there was a span of 15 bases. This chain's CDR3 is CASSYSFRVGGEQYF. The CDR3 bases are TGTGCCAGCAGTTACTCGTTCAGGGTGGGGGGCGAGCAGTACTTC.

The chain employs TRBV10-3 and TRBJ1-2; 7 bases align to TRBD1. This CDR3 region has 13 residues. With 5 bases clipped from V and 2 bases from J, the junction kept 2 bases outside the gene matches. Germline values: CDR1 ENHRY, CDR2 SYGVKD. CDR3 protein: CAISSGGNYGYTF. In DNA, the CDR3 is TGTGCCATCAGTTCAGGGGGAAACTATGGCTACACCTTC.

The chain is built from TRBV4-1 and TRBJ2-7, with a weak D call TRBD2 (5 bases). CDR1 and CDR2 (germline): MGHRA, YSYEKL. The V end lost 1 base, the J end lost 3 bases, and 7 bases lay between the germline ends. The CDR3 contains 13 residues. CDR3 nucleotide sequence: TGCGCCAGCAGCCAAGTGGAGGTCTACGAGCAGTACTTC. This codes for CASSQVEVYEQYF.

The chain recombines TRBV30 with TRBJ1-1; a weak D match, TRBD1 (6 bases). V lost 0 bases and J lost 7, with 15 bases in between. The CDR3 consists of 14 residues. CDR1 and CDR2 (germline): GTSNPN, SVGIG (reference sequence). CDR3 region: CAWSVWVQGGEAFF. In nucleotides, the CDR3 is TGTGCCTGGAGTGTATGGGTCCAAGGGGGTGAAGCTTTCTTT. The entire variable domain, with the rest obtained from reference TRBV30 and TRBJ1-1, is as follows: SQTIHQWPATLVQPVGSPLSLECTVEGTSNPNLYWYRQAAGRGLQLLFYSVGIGQISSEVPQNLSASRPQDRQFILSSKKLLLSDSGFYLCAWSVWVQGGEAFFGQGTRLTVV.

V gene TRBV5-1 combines with J gene TRBJ1-2; TRBD1 aligns across 10 bases. Germline loops: CDR1 SGHRS, CDR2 YFSETQ. After removal of 4 bases from V and 5 bases from J, the junction contained 11 bases not matched to a gene. The CDR3 consists of 16 residues. The CDR3 sequence: CASSPNRDRGGYGYTF. The CDR3 nucleotides read TGCGCCAGCAGCCCCAACCGGGACAGGGGTGGATATGGCTACACCTTC.

The chain carries TRBV5-6 and TRBJ1-2; no definite D call. CDR3 size: 14 residues. Looked up from germline, CDR1 is SGHDT and CDR2 is YYEEEE. V lost 1 base to trimming and J lost 4 bases, with 11 bases between them. CDR3 bases: TGTGCCAGCAGCTTGAAGGCCGGGTCCTATGGCTACACCTTC. Translated: CASSLKAGSYGYTF.

The rearrangement joins TRBV5-1 to TRBJ2-2, with 7 bases identical to TRBD2. V gave up 4 bases and J gave up 6 bases; unmatched junction bases: 6. The CDR3 runs 14 residues. From germline, CDR1 is SGHRS and CDR2 YFSETQ. CDR3 nucleotides: TGCGCCAGCAGCCGGGACTATGTGGCCGGGGAGCTGTTTTTT. This codes for CASSRDYVAGELFF. The full variable domain, completed using reference TRBV5-1 and TRBJ2-2, is KAGVTQTPRYLIKTRGQQVTLSCSPISGHRSVSWYQQTPGQGLQFLFEYFSETQRNKGNFPGRFSGRQFSNSRSEMNVSTLELGDSALYLCASSRDYVAGELFFGEGSRLTVL.

The rearrangement links TRBV18 to TRBJ1-4, with D maybe TRBD1 (5 bases). Germline CDR1 KGHSH, CDR2 LQKENI. This CDR3 region has 11 residues. The germline V and J ends were trimmed by 2 bases and 10 bases, with 5 bases remaining between them. The CDR3 region is CASSPDRKLFF. In DNA, the CDR3 is TGTGCCAGCTCACCAGACAGAAAACTGTTTTTT. The whole variable domain, remainder taken from reference TRBV18 and TRBJ1-4, is NAGVMQNPRHLVRRRGQEARLRCSPMKGHSHVYWYRQLPEEGLKFMVYLQKENIIDESGMPKERFSAEFPKEGPSILRIQQVVRGDSAAYFCASSPDRKLFFGSGTQLSVL.

CDR3 DNA: TGTGCCATCAGTGAGGATCGCGGGGGAGCCTACGAGCAGTACTTC. This encodes CAISEDRGGAYEQYF. The gene calls are TRBV10-3 and TRBJ2-7, with 7 bases that match TRBD2. Germline V CDR1 and CDR2: ENHRY, SYGVKD. The CDR3 consists of 15 residues. The V segment lost 2 bases and the J segment 2 bases; nucleotides outside the gene matches: 6.

The rearrangement uses TRBV5-4 and TRBJ2-1, with 12 bases identical to TRBD2. Germline CDR1 SGHNT, CDR2 YYREEE (reference sequence). The V gene end was trimmed by 0 bases and the J gene end by 8 bases; junction bases not matched to a gene: 3. CDR3 length: 15 residues. Written as DNA, the CDR3 is TGTGCCAGCAGCTTGGAACTAGCGGGAGGCCATGAGCAGTTCTTC. It specifies CASSLELAGGHEQFF.

The rearrangement links TRBV19 to TRBJ1-2, with D unresolved. CDR1 is LNHDA, CDR2 SQIVND, per germline (reference sequence). The V end was cut by 5 bases, the J end by 8 bases, with 15 bases between. The length of the CDR3 is 13 residues. The CDR3 bases are TGTGCCAGTAGTCCCGGACTCGGGCGGGGCTACACCTTC. Amino acid sequence: CASSPGLGRGYTF.

This clone came up once. The rearrangement joins TRBV5-5 to TRBJ2-1, with a tentative D call TRBD1 (6 bases). The CDR3 spans 15 residues. Germline V gives CDR1 SGHKS, CDR2 YYEKEE (reference sequence). V lost 0 bases to trimming and J lost 4 bases, with 11 bases between them. The CDR3 region is CASSLAVGQYNEQFF. The CDR3 DNA reads TGTGCCAGCAGCTTGGCGGTTGGACAGTACAATGAGCAGTTCTTC.

The chain employs TRBV6-5 and TRBJ2-1, with D tentatively TRBD2 (6 bases). CDR1 MNHEY and CDR2 SVGAGI come from the germline V gene. The CDR3 runs to 13 residues. The ends were cut back, 6 bases at V and 7 bases at J, with 13 bases in the middle. The CDR3 bases are TGTGCCAGCAGAGAGACGGGAGTTAATGAGCAGTTCTTC. As protein: CASRETGVNEQFF.

V and J are TRBV29-1 and TRBJ2-3; 7 nucleotides match TRBD1. V lost 7 bases to trimming and J lost 7 bases; unmatched junction nucleotides: 14. CDR1 SQVTM and CDR2 ANQGSEA come from the germline V gene. The CDR3 runs 14 residues. The CDR3 region is CSAKPGQNLNTQYF. The CDR3 DNA reads TGCAGCGCAAAGCCGGGACAGAATTTGAATACGCAGTATTTT.

The chain employs TRBV9 and TRBJ1-5; weak D call: TRBD1 (6 bases). Per the germline V gene, CDR1 is SGDLS and CDR2 is YYNGEE. Trimming pared 0 bases from V and 2 bases from J, leaving 15 bases between. The CDR3 consists of 17 residues. The CDR3 sequence is CASSVGGGAGGNQPQHF. In DNA form, the CDR3 reads TGTGCCAGCAGCGTAGGTGGGGGGGCCGGGGGCAATCAGCCCCAGCATTTT. The entire variable domain, with the rest obtained from reference TRBV9 and TRBJ1-5, is as follows: DSGVTQTPKHLITATGQRVTLRCSPRSGDLSVYWYQQSLDQGLQFLIQYYNGEERAKGNILERFSAQQFPDLHSELNLSSLELGDSALYFCASSVGGGAGGNQPQHFGDGTRLSIL.

The CDR3 sequence: CASSKLAGAFYEQYF. CDR3 DNA sequence: TGCGCCAGCAGTAAACTAGCGGGGGCCTTCTACGAGCAGTACTTC. This chain uses TRBV10-2 with TRBJ2-7; TRBD2 matches 11 bases. CDR1 is WSHSY and CDR2 is SAAADI in the germline V gene. V shed 5 bases, J shed 3 bases, and the junction held 6 bases outside the gene matches. CDR3 length: 15 amino acids.

The chain joins TRBV5-1 to TRBJ2-7; the match to TRBD1 covers 9 bases. Germline lookup yields CDR1 SGHRS and CDR2 YFSETQ. This CDR3 contains 14 residues. J lost 10 bases, V lost 1 base, and 9 bases had no gene match. CDR3 sequence (DNA): TGCGCCAGCAGCTTGTCACAGGGGGCTAGAGACCAGTACTTC. Protein: CASSLSQGARDQYF.

The rearrangement links TRBV20-1 to TRBJ2-7, with D uncertain. This CDR3 is built from 11 residues. Trimming took off 1 base at V and 4 bases at J, with 5 bases between the two ends. Germline-derived CDR1 and CDR2 are DFQATT and SNEGSKA (reference sequence). As DNA, the CDR3 is TGCAGTGCTAGAGGAGGTTACGAGCAGTACTTC. Protein product: CSARGGYEQYF.

The chain employs TRBV28 and TRBJ2-1; possibly TRBD2 for D (5 bases). The CDR3 has 14 amino acids. Germline V gives CDR1 MDHEN, CDR2 SYDVKM. Trimming left V 2 bases short and J 2 bases short, with 7 bases between. For the CDR3, the DNA is TGTGCCAGCAGTTTAGGAGGAACCTACAATGAGCAGTTCTTC. It yields the protein CASSLGGTYNEQFF. The complete variable domain, with remaining parts taken from reference TRBV28 and TRBJ2-1, reads DVKVTQSSRYLVKRTGEKVFLECVQDMDHENMFWYRQDPGLGLRLIYFSYDVKMKEKGDIPEGYSVSREKKERFSLILESASTNQTSMYLCASSLGGTYNEQFFGPGTRLTVL.

This chain connects TRBV21-1 to TRBJ2-7; whether TRBD2, the table's D call, matches the DNA was not checked. TRBV21-1 is given as a pseudogene. The CDR3 runs to 18 residues. CDR3 in amino acids: CASSKALSPVGARRKQYF. CDR3 sequence (DNA): TGTGCCAGCAGCAAAGCGCTTTCACCGGTCGGAGCCAGGAGGAAGCAGTACTTC.

The chain combines TRBV4-3 with TRBJ2-4, with D possibly TRBD1 on 5 matching bases. The CDR3 loop spans 18 amino acids. The ends were cut back, 1 base at V and 0 bases at J, with 16 bases in the middle. Germline loops: CDR1 LGHNA, CDR2 YSLEER. DNA for the CDR3: TGCGCCAGCAGCCAAGCTCGACAGCCTGGGCTAGCCAAAAACATTCAGTACTTC. It translates to CASSQARQPGLAKNIQYF.